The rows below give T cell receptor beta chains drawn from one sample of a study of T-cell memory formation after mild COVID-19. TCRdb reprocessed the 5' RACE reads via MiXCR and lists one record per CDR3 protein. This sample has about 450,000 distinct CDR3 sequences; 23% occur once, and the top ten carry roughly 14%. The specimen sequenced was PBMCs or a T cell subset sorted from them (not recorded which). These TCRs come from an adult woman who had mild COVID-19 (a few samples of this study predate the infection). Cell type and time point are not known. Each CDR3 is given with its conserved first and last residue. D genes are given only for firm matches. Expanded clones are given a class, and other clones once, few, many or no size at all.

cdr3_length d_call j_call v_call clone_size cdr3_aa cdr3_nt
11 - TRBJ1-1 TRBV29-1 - CSVTINTEAFF TGCAGCGTAACAATAAACACTGAAGCTTTCTTT
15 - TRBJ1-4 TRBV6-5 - CASSYSLWTNEKLFF TGTGCCAGCAGTTACTCGCTGTGGACTAATGAAAAACTGTTTTTT
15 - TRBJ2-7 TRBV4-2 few CASSQDRRGEEEQYF TGTGCCAGCAGCCAAGATCGGAGAGGGGAGGAGGAGCAGTACTTC
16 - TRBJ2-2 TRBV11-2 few CASSFHGGADTGELFF TGTGCCAGCAGCTTTCATGGAGGGGCGGACACCGGGGAGCTGTTTTTT
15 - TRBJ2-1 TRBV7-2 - CASSLDYKSYNEQFF TGTGCCAGCAGCTTAGACTATAAGTCCTACAATGAGCAGTTCTTC
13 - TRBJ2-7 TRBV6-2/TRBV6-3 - CASSYRDSYEQYF TGTGCCAGCAGTTACCGCGACAGTTATGAGCAGTACTTC
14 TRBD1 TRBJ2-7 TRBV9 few CASSAGTGPYEQYF TGTGCCAGCAGCGCCGGGACAGGGCCCTACGAGCAGTACTTC
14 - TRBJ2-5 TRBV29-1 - CSVEDQGSVETQYF TGCAGCGTTGAAGATCAGGGTTCGGTAGAGACCCAGTACTTC
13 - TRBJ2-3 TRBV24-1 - CATRAGATDTQYF TGTGCCACCAGGGCCGGAGCCACAGATACGCAGTATTTT
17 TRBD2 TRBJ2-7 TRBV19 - CASSITSGSPLFYEQYF TGTGCCAGTAGTATAACTAGCGGTTCCCCACTCTTCTACGAGCAGTACTTC
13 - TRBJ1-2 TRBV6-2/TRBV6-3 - CASSSIIRDGYTF TGTGCCAGCAGTTCCATAATCAGGGACGGCTACACCTTC
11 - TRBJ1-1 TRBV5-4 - CASWWGTEAFF TGTGCCAGTTGGTGGGGCACTGAAGCTTTCTTT
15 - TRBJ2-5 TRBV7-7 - CASRPGTHEGETQYF TGTGCTAGCAGACCCGGGACCCACGAGGGAGAGACCCAGTACTTC
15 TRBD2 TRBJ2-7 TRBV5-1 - CASSLTERGLGEQYF TGCGCCAGCAGCCTCACCGAGCGGGGTCTAGGCGAGCAGTACTTC
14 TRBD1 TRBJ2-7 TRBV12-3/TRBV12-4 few CASSVTGFGNEQYF TGTGCCAGCAGCGTGACAGGGTTTGGCAACGAGCAGTACTTC
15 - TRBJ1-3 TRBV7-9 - CASSPGIQTGNTIYF TGTGCCAGCAGTCCCGGAATACAGACTGGAAACACCATATATTTT
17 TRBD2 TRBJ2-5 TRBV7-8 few CASTFTSGTSGRETQYF TGTGCCAGCACCTTTACCTCCGGGACTAGCGGGAGAGAGACCCAGTACTTC
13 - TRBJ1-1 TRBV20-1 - CSARDRSYVEAFF TGCAGTGCTAGAGACCGCAGTTACGTTGAAGCTTTCTTT
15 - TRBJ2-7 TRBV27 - CASSLFGGYPYEQYF TGTGCCAGCAGTTTATTCGGCGGATATCCCTACGAGCAGTACTTC
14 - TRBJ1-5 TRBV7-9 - CASSPHDGDQPQHF TGTGCCAGCAGCCCTCATGACGGAGATCAGCCCCAGCATTTT
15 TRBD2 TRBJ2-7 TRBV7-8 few CASSAGTSGRNEQYF TGTGCCAGCAGCGCCGGGACTAGCGGGAGGAACGAGCAGTACTTC
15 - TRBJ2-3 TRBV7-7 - CASSFRLSSTDTQYF TGTGCTAGCAGCTTTAGACTTTCTAGCACAGATACGCAGTATTTT
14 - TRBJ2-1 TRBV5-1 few CASSLGWVGNEQFF TGCGCCAGCAGCTTGGGATGGGTTGGGAATGAGCAGTTCTTC
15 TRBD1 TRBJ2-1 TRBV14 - CASSQRQGTYNEQFF TGTGCCAGCAGCCAGCGACAGGGGACTTACAATGAGCAGTTCTTC
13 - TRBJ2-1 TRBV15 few CATSRADPNEQFF TGTGCCACCAGCAGAGCCGACCCCAATGAGCAGTTCTTC
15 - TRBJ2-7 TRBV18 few CASSPVTPSSYEQYF TGTGCCAGCTCACCTGTGACACCGAGCTCCTACGAGCAGTACTTC
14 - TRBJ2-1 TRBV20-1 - CSARGLRANNEQFF TGCAGTGCTAGAGGATTGCGGGCTAACAATGAGCAGTTCTTC
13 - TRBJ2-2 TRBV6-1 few CASSEDGSGELFF TGTGCCAGCAGTGAAGACGGATCCGGGGAGCTGTTTTTT
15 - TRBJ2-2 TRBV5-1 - CASSLVAGNTGELFF TGCGCCAGCAGCTTGGTCGCGGGGAACACCGGGGAGCTGTTTTTT
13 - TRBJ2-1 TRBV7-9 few CASTTGSYNEQFF TGTGCCAGCACGACAGGCTCCTACAATGAGCAGTTCTTC
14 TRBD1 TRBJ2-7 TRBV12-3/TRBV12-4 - CASSSGQGAWEQYF TGTGCCAGCAGTTCGGGACAGGGGGCATGGGAGCAGTACTTC
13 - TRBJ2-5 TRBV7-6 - CASSPLVRETQYF TGTGCCAGCAGCCCACTTGTTCGGGAGACCCAGTACTTC
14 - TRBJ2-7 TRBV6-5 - CASKRGLSSYEQYF TGTGCCAGCAAGAGGGGACTTTCCTCCTACGAGCAGTACTTC
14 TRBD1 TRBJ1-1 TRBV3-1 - CASSTGQENTEAFF TGTGCCAGCAGCACGGGACAGGAGAACACTGAAGCTTTCTTT
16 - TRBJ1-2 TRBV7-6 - CASSPGLTRTLYGYTF TGTGCCAGCAGCCCGGGACTTACACGAACCCTCTATGGCTACACCTTC
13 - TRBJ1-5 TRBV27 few CASSLAPRQPQHF TGTGCCAGCAGTTTGGCCCCCCGACAGCCCCAGCATTTT
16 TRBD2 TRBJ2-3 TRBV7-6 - CASSLDASGGADTQYF TGTGCCAGCAGCTTAGATGCTAGCGGGGGGGCCGATACGCAGTATTTT
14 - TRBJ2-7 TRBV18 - CASSPPAGFYEQYF TGTGCCAGCTCACCACCGGCAGGGTTCTACGAGCAGTACTTC
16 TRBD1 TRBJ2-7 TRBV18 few CASSSTIGTDSYEQYF TGTGCCAGCTCATCGACAATCGGGACAGATTCCTACGAGCAGTACTTC
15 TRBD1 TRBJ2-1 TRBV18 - CASSPRTQGQDEQFF TGTGCCAGCTCACCCAGAACACAGGGGCAGGATGAGCAGTTCTTC
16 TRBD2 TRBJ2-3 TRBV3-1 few CASSQDRLAGMDTQYF TGTGCCAGCAGCCAAGATAGGCTAGCGGGGATGGATACGCAGTATTTT
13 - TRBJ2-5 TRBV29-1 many CSVRAGNQETQYF TGCAGCGTCCGGGCGGGGAACCAAGAGACCCAGTACTTC
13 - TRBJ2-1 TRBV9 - CASSADFYNEQFF TGTGCCAGCAGCGCGGACTTTTACAATGAGCAGTTCTTC
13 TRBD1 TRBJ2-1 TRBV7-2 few CASSAGQGGEQFF TGTGCCAGCAGCGCCGGACAGGGGGGAGAGCAGTTCTTC
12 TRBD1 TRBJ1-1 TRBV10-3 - CATQGVDTEAFF TGTGCCACCCAGGGGGTTGATACTGAAGCTTTCTTT
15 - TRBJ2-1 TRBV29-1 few CSGHWTVLTYNEQFF TGCAGCGGGCACTGGACAGTCCTCACCTACAATGAGCAGTTCTTC
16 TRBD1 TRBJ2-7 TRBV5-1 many CASSYYPLGQANEQYF TGCGCCAGCAGCTATTACCCTTTGGGACAGGCGAACGAGCAGTACTTC
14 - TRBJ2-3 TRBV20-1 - CSARRRTSTDTQYF TGCAGTGCTAGGAGGCGGACTAGCACAGATACGCAGTATTTT
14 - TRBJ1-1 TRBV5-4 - CASSLSGITAEAFF TGTGCCAGCAGCTTGAGTGGGATAACCGCTGAAGCTTTCTTT
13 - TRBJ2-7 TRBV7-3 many CASSLTWGYEQYF TGTGCCAGCAGCTTAACCTGGGGTTACGAGCAGTACTTC